This T cell receptor beta chain was found in a study of TIL therapy for anti-PD-1-resistant metastatic lung cancer. Study-level background: Tumors were harvested before any PD-1/PD-L1 blockade. Median patient age was around 50, ranging roughly 38-75 years.

Sequencing used immunoSEQ v3. This table comes from immunoSEQ multiplex PCR, and its TCRdb copy is limited to in-frame clones, with some not included. The repertoire holds nearly 60,000 clones, more than 60% seen once, with around 1.7% in the top ten. Regarding this clone: Its antigen is unidentified.

Time point specified: pre-treatment sample, taken before nivolumab and TIL therapy. This CDR3 has 16 residues. The germline V gene encodes CDR1 SGHVS and CDR2 FQNEAQ. J was trimmed by 2 bases and V by 2 bases; bases with no gene match: 5. Study-wide findings and caveats: TIL clonotype persistence in blood showed no apparent association with response.

The sample here was blood, taken at baseline. The chain links TRBV7-8 to TRBJ2-2; 7 bases line up with TRBD1. This receptor was identified in a person aged 25-85 years with non-small cell lung cancer. The CDR3 loop is CASSLLGQANTGELFF. CDR3 DNA sequence: TGTGCCAGCAGCTTACTAGGACAGGCTAACACCGGGGAGCTGTTTTTT.